This T cell receptor (beta chain) was found in a study of cytomegalovirus exposure and HLA in healthy donors (dated by TCRdb to about 2017). With regard to the full study: An earlier analysis of some 600 of the donors reported 250 to 350 Gb of sequence data and around 120 million unique TCR beta sequences obtained from approximately 180 million T cells. Approximately 300 gigabases of sequencing data and approximately 92 million unique TCR sequences made up an early release that covered over 550 HLA-typed donors. Of the roughly 420 genotyped donors, 70% to 90% were placed in the genetic ancestry cluster associated with self-reported Caucasian donors. The study was designed to test whether signatures of past pathogen exposure could be identified by cataloging public T cell receptors. The study profiled the T cell repertoires of under 700 subjects by immunosequencing and related them to cytomegalovirus serostatus. A separate validation cohort of 100 to 150 different subjects was used in addition to the approximately 670-subject first cohort. The study combined high-throughput TCR immunosequencing, statistical association of individual TCRs with disease status, and machine learning to predict cytomegalovirus infection status. A later analysis re-analyzed previously published TCR beta repertoires from about 600 donors and added high-resolution HLA genotyping to study TCR occurrence patterns. In the later analysis, no new phenotypic data were used to find candidate immune exposures; instead, reliance was placed on TCR beta sequences and their occurrence across donors. An earlier analysis of 587 of the donors used high-throughput TCR beta sequencing to judge whether each TCR beta V gene segment behaved as functional or pseudogenic. Donor age, sex, ethnicity and CMV serostatus were compiled together with the repertoire data. Genome-wide SNP genotypes for about 65% of the roughly 700 donors were used in a later genetic analysis, which treated that subset as a discovery cohort. Every repertoire in the discovery cohort had been generated on one and the same sequencing platform. Class I and class II HLA loci were covered by the typing at four-digit resolution. Typing coverage varied by locus: roughly 629-640 donors for A, B, C, DRB1 and DQB1; approximately 500 for DQA1; approximately 570 for DPA1; some 470 for DPB1. A handful of DR-DQ haplotypes were handled as single units for association and clustering because linkage in the cohort was strong. Among 398 genotyped donors of the cohort, an average of roughly 240,000 unique TCR beta nucleotide sequences were sequenced per donor, roughly a sixth of them non-productive. What the study reported, not specific to this receptor: In the study, around 160 TCR beta chains were listed as associated with cytomegalovirus. In a later genetic analysis, a missense DCLRE1C variant was associated with V-gene and J-gene trimming of TCR beta chains, and the association was replicated in an independent cohort. In a later analysis, several top co-occurrence clusters were reported to appear linked to parvovirus B19, influenza, CMV and Epstein-Barr virus. At a false discovery rate of 0.05, a later analysis linked fewer than 20,000 TCR beta sequences to specific HLA alleles. This cohort had only TCR beta chains sequenced, and the lack of alpha or paired-chain data limited which features could be detected. A further reported finding was that TCR beta sequences accurately predicted the HLA-A and HLA-B alleles for most subjects in the first cohort. Some IMGT-functional V segments, including TRBV6-2 and TRBV6-3, could not be told apart with the 87-base-pair reads, so those segments were excluded. The only immune exposure information available for the cohort was CMV serostatus. In both the original and validation cohorts, the classifier was reported to diagnose cytomegalovirus status with high specificity and sensitivity. Linkage disequilibrium might explain the correlated functional status among segregating V segments, but an unknown experimental factor could not be excluded. A few of the identified cytomegalovirus-associated TCR beta chains were confirmed in vitro to be specific for cytomegalovirus antigens. In a later analysis, HLA-associated TCR beta chains were found to be more clonally expanded and to have lower generation probabilities than equally common non-associated chains. In a later analysis, most CMV-associated TCR beta chains were found to appear HLA-restricted, with HLA associations seemingly driven largely by CMV exposure. Because some donors lacked HLA typing at each locus, the association tests relied only on the typed subset. Around 16 rarely observed V segments, including chromosome 9 orphons, were excluded from the earlier analysis of approximately 500 of the donors because counts were too low. According to a later genetic analysis, donors in an Asian-associated ancestry cluster had fewer N-insertions in productive TCRs than the approximately 650-donor mean. Broadly in line with IMGT annotations, most TCR beta V segments showed up in productive rearrangements about 90% or about 30% of the time in an earlier analysis of 450 to 600 of the donors. The sequencing pipeline was judged likely to have produced a cluster of highly shared sequence variants as a technical artifact. Presence/absence analyses assumed roughly uniform sequencing depth across donors, an assumption that may not hold. When HLA alleles, especially DR and DQ, strongly co-occurred, attributing TCR associations to individual alleles was difficult. In a later analysis, the rate of TCR association differed among HLA loci, with DRB1 alleles having the most associated TCRs and HLA-C alleles having the fewest. Across donors, most TCR sequences were observed very rarely, whereas some public TCRs were present in many individuals. It was suggested by the authors that the approach could potentially be generalized to other disease states and immunological phenotypes.

In the germline V gene, CDR1 corresponds to LGHNA and CDR2 to YNFKEQ. Trimming takes 0 bases from V and 8 bases from J, and the germline ends sit 16 bases apart. The CDR3 has 15 amino acids, counting the end cysteine and phenylalanine. Only the CDR3 part of the read is kept: 45 bases, read in frame from the first base. Preparation of the library involved the immunoSEQ multiplex PCR assay. The multiplex PCR relied on a mix of 60 forward primers for TCR Vbeta segments and 13 reverse primers for TCR Jbeta segments. The CDR3 region of rearranged TCR beta genes was amplified from genomic DNA by a multiplex PCR assay. Amplified TCR beta libraries were sequenced as 87-base-pair reads on the Illumina HiSeq System. The paper's data handling went like this. A later analysis tallied 75 million to 85 million unique TCR beta chains across the 666 repertoires, and approximately 12 million of those chains were shared by two or more donors. To remove PCR and sequencing errors, raw reads were error-corrected and collapsed into unique sequences using a nearest-neighbor algorithm that merged closely related sequences. CDR3 sequences were aligned to IMGT reference sequences to assign V, D and J gene segments. For a sequence to be retained, a match of at least six nucleotides was required to both a V gene segment and a J gene segment. Rearrangements were called productive when the CDR3 lacked stop codons and stayed in frame with V and J; all others were non-productive. CDR3 was defined according to IMGT convention as the region running from the second conserved V-encoded cysteine to the conserved J-encoded phenylalanine. In an earlier analysis of around 540 of the donors, sequences lacking an unambiguous match to a single V gene segment were excluded. In an earlier analysis of a few hundred of the donors, V segments were called functional above 56.7% productive rearrangements and were called segregating when the between-donor standard deviation exceeded 5%. A statistical classification framework was built to diagnose cytomegalovirus status from the catalog of TCR beta chain sequences. In a later analysis, TCR nucleotide sequences were compared against IMGT/GENE-DB human TR gene sequences so that V and J genes could be assigned. Using the TCRdist pipeline, a later analysis assigned CDR3 sequences along with most-parsimonious VDJ recombination scenarios. In a later analysis, every TCR beta chain was defined by the combination of its CDR3 amino acid sequence and its V-gene family, and reads without a unique V-gene family were dropped. To address suspected cross-contamination and a sequencing artifact, a later analysis removed a few hundred highly shared, low-generation-probability nucleotide sequences. For each public chain, a later analysis derived a clonal expansion index from normalized ranks of inferred template counts within each repertoire. Generation probabilities in a later analysis came from a VDJ recombination model fitted to out-of-frame rearrangements, and those results were checked against IGoR. In a later analysis, TCR-TCR, TCR-HLA and TCR-CMV co-occurrence was scored with hypergeometric tests, and a repertoire-size bias correction was applied to TCR pairs. False discovery rates were estimated in a later analysis by permuting HLA or CMV assignments 20 times. In a later analysis, co-occurring TCRs were grouped with DBSCAN, and TCRdist sequence similarity was added when clustering was performed within HLA-allele-positive subsets. Repertoires with fewer than 30,000 or more than 120,000 public chains, plus five repertoires with anomalous nucleotide sharing, were excluded from co-occurrence clustering. Held by TCRdb, this immuneACCESS table contains in-frame sequences only and omits some clones. Under half of the omission traces to an unresolved V gene where checked; the cause of the rest is unknown. The DNA was the basis for D and trimming; V, J and clone size are from that table. Within this sample are tens of thousands of clones, with roughly 84% of them counted one time only. The leading ten clones occupy under 3.5% of the sample.

Regarding this clone: Its antigen specificity is not known. No base quality values were provided; no much bigger clone lies one nucleotide off.

In total, approximately 690 healthy bone marrow donors made up the cohort. At the time of sampling, every cohort member was nominally healthy, though immune exposures that went unrecorded were likely present. The donor tested CMV seronegative and was one of the 352 seronegative cohort members. Each donor provided a peripheral blood sample, and peripheral blood mononuclear cells were used for TCR beta sequencing. The Qiagen DNeasy Blood Extraction Kit was used to extract genomic DNA from the blood cell samples. The chain links TRBV4-2 with TRBJ1-2, and TRBD1 may be the D gene, going by 5 matching bases. The receptor was derived from a woman aged 18-29 years in good health and CMV-seronegative. Sequences were obtained from PBMCs. The DNA reads as follows: TGTGCCAGCAGCCAAGAGGGGCCGGTAACGGAGGGCTACACCTTC. It specifies CASSQEGPVTEGYTF.